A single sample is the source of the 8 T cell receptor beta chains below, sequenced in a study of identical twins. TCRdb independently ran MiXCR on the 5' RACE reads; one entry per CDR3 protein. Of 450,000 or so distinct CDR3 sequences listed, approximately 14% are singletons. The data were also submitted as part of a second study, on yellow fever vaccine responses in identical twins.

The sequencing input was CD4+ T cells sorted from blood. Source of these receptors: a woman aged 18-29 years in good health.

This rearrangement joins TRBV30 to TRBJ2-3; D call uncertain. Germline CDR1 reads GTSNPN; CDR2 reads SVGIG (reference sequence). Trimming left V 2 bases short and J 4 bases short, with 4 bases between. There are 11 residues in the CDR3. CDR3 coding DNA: TGTGCCTGGAGTATCGCAGATACGCAGTATTTT. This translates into CAWSIADTQYF.

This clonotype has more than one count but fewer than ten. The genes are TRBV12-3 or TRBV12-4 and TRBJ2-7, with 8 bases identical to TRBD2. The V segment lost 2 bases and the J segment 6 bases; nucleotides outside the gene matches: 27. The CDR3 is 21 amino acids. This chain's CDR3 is CASSLLLSLGRGELGGFEQYF. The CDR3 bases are TGTGCCAGCAGTTTATTACTAAGCTTAGGGCGGGGGGAACTAGGTGGTTTCGAGCAGTACTTC.

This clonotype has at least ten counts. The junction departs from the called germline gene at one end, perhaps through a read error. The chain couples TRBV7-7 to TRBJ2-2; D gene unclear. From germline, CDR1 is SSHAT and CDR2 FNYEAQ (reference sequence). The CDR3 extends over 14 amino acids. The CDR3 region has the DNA TGTGCTAGCAGCTTGGGGTCCCCAACTGGGGAGCTGTTTTTT. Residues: CASSLGSPTGELFF.

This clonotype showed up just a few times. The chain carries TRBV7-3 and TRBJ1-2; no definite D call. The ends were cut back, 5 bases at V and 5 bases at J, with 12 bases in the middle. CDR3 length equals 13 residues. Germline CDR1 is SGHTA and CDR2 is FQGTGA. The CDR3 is CASSPGPLYGYTF. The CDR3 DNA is TGTGCCAGCAGCCCAGGACCGCTATATGGCTACACCTTC.

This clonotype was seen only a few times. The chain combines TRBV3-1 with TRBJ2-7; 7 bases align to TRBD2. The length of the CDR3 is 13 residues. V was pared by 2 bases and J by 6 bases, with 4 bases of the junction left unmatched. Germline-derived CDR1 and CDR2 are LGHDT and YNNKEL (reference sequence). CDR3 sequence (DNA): TGTGCCAGCAGCCAACATACGGGGGGCGAGCAGTACTTC. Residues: CASSQHTGGEQYF.

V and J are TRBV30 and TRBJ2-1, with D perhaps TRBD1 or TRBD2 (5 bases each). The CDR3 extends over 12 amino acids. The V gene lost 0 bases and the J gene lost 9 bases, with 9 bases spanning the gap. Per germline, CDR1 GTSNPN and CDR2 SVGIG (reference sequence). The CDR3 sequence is CAWSVLGAEQFF. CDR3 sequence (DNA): TGTGCCTGGAGTGTACTAGGGGCTGAGCAGTTCTTC.

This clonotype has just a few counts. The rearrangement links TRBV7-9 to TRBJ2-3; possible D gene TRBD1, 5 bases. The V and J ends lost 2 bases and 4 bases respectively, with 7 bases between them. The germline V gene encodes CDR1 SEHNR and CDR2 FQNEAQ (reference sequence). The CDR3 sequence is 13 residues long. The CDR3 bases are TGTGCCAGCAGCTTATGGGGCGCAGATACGCAGTATTTT. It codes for CASSLWGADTQYF.

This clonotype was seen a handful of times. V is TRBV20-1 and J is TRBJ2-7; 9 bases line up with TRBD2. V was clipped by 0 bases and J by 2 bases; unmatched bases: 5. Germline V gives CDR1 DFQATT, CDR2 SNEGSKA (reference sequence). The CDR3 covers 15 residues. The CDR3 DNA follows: TGCAGTGCTAGAGAAAATAGCGGGAGCCCCTACGAGCAGTACTTC. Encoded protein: CSARENSGSPYEQYF.